These T cell receptor beta chains were read from a single sample in a study of T cells in Graves' hyperthyroidism and ophthalmopathy. Each CDR3 protein is one row after TCRdb ran MiXCR on the multiplex PCR reads. This sample has about 640,000 distinct CDR3 sequences, with roughly 20% found just once. The sequencing sample was made of blood. These TCRs come from a man younger than 45 with Graves' ophthalmopathy. CDR3s leave out the opening cysteine and the closing phenylalanine or tryptophan. Each record gives: J gene, D gene, V gene, CDR3 protein. The D gene is left open where the match is weak.

>TRBJ2-1|TRBD1|TRBV20-1
SARDSGGIAYEQF
>TRBJ1-5|NA|TRBV15
ATNPDSNQPQH
>TRBJ2-2|NA|TRBV9
ASSVAGEDTGELF
>TRBJ2-7|NA|TRBV29-1
SVEVSVYEQY
>TRBJ2-1|TRBD2|TRBV27
ASSSGLLGVGEQF
>TRBJ2-2|NA|TRBV18
ASSPPTRGRSGELF
>NA|NA|TRBV28
ASSPPGGAFNEQY
>TRBJ2-7|NA|TRBV30
AWSVMNEQY
>TRBJ1-5|NA|TRBV19
ASRIGNQPQH
>TRBJ2-1|TRBD2|TRBV4-1
ASSQEGQRGNNEQF
>TRBJ2-2|TRBD1|TRBV12-3/TRBV12-4
ASSLRTTGGTAGELF
>TRBJ1-2|NA|TRBV30
AWSPGRLNYGYT
>TRBJ2-3|TRBD2|TRBV6-5
ASSSLAGVGDTQY
>TRBJ1-1|TRBD1|TRBV18
ASSPWTGLYTEAF
>TRBJ1-5|TRBD1|TRBV27
ASSLQGARQPQH
>TRBJ2-5|NA|TRBV28
ASSPHTPPETQY
>TRBJ2-2|NA|TRBV24-1
ATSDSGTTGELF
>TRBJ2-5|NA|TRBV11-2
ASSLGVGETQY
>TRBJ2-2|NA|TRBV6-1
ASSELVGSNTGELF
>TRBJ2-7|TRBD2|TRBV7-2
ASSARTSGSYEQY
>TRBJ2-7|TRBD2|TRBV7-9
ASSLAGGYGNEQY
>TRBJ2-7|NA|TRBV12-5
ASGLVQCYEQY
>TRBJ2-7|NA|TRBV20-1
SARVFDEQY
>TRBJ1-1|NA|TRBV6-1
ASSQPGPRAF